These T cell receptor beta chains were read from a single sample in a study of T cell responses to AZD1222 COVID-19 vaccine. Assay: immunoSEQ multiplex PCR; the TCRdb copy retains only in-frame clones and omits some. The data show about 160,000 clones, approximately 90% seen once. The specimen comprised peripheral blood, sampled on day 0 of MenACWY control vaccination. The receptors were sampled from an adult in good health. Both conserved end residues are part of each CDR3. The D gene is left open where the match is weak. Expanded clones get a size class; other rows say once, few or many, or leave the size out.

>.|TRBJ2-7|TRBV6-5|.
TGTGCCACCCAGGGGGGGATCGCCTACGAGCAGTACTTC
CATQGGIAYEQYF
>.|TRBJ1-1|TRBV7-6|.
TGTGCCAGCAGCTTAGACCCCGGTCGGGCTGAAGCTTTCTTT
CASSLDPGRAEAFF
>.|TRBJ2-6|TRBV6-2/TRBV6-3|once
TGTGCCAGCAGTTACTCGGGACCAGGGATTACTGGGGCCAACGTCCTGACTTTC
CASSYSGPGITGANVLTF
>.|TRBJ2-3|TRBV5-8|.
TGTGCCAGCACCCTTGGGACTCGTGGCACAGATACGCAGTATTTT
CASTLGTRGTDTQYF
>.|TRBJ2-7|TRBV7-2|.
TGTGCCAGCAGCCTAAAGCCGGGCGGGAAAATTGAGCAGTACTTC
CASSLKPGGKIEQYF
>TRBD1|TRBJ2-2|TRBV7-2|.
TGTGCCAGCAGCCGGCCCGGGACAGGGAACACCGGGGAGCTGTTTTTT
CASSRPGTGNTGELFF
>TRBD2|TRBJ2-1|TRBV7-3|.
TGTGCCAGCAGCTTAACGGGCGGAACTAGCGGTGAGCAGTTCTTC
CASSLTGGTSGEQFF
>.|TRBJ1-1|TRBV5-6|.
TGTGCCAGCAGCTTGGGACAACTTTTGAACACTGAAGCTTTCTTT
CASSLGQLLNTEAFF
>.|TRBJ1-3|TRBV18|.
TGTGCCAGCTCACCTGGCAGTAACTCTGGAAACACCATATATTTT
CASSPGSNSGNTIYF
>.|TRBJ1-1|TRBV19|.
TGTGCCAGTAGTTTCCCGACGGAGAACACTGAAGCTTTCTTT
CASSFPTENTEAFF
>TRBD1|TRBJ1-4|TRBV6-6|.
TGTGCCAGCAGTTACCCGGACAGGGCGGCTAATGAAAAACTGTTTTTT
CASSYPDRAANEKLFF
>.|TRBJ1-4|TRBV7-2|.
TGTGCCAGCAGCTTAGTAGGTGCCCCCCTGTTGGATGAAAAACTGTTTTTT
CASSLVGAPLLDEKLFF
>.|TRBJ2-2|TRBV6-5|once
TGTGCCAGCAGTTACCGCAGGGCTCCCGGGGAGCTGTTTTTT
CASSYRRAPGELFF
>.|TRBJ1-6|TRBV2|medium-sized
TGTGCCAGCCTGGGCCTGCCCGGTTCACCCCTCCACTTT
CASLGLPGSPLHF
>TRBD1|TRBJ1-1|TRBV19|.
TGTGCCAGTACCATTCGGGACAGGGGTACTGAAGCTTTCTTT
CASTIRDRGTEAFF
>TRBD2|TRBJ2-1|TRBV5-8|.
TGTGCCAGCAGCGCTCGACTAGCGGCCTACAATGAGCAGTTCTTC
CASSARLAAYNEQFF
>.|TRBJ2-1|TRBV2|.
TGTGCCAGCATGCAGCAGGGGCACAATGAGCAGTTCTTC
CASMQQGHNEQFF
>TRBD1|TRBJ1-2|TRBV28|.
TGTGCCAGCGGGTGGGACAGGGACGGCTACACCTTC
CASGWDRDGYTF
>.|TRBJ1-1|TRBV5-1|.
TGCGCCAGCAGCTTGGGCCCGGCCCCGAACACTGAAGCTTTCTTT
CASSLGPAPNTEAFF
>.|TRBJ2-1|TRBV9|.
TGTGCCAGCAGCGTAGATACAGGAAGGGACAATGAGCAGTTCTTC
CASSVDTGRDNEQFF
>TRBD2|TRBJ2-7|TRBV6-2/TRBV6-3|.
TGTGCCAGCAGTTACCCGGGACTAGCGGGAGGCCCTAGCTCCTACGAGCAGTACTTC
CASSYPGLAGGPSSYEQYF
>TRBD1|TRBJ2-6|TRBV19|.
TGTGCCAGTAGTATCTACAGGGGGACTGGGGCCAACGTCCTGACTTTC
CASSIYRGTGANVLTF